This TCR beta chain was sequenced during a study of Graves' ophthalmopathy and Graves' hyperthyroidism (dated by TCRdb to 2016 to 2019). Turning to the overall study: Peripheral blood samples were taken at the time of initial diagnosis, before any treatment was given. The study used TCR beta repertoire signatures to distinguish Graves' ophthalmopathy from Graves' hyperthyroidism and to predict progression to ophthalmopathy. To explore V-J signatures that separate ophthalmopathy from hyperthyroidism, a discovery set of about a hundred patients was enrolled, consisting of 43 with ophthalmopathy and around 60 with stable hyperthyroidism. Following sample collection, hyperthyroidism patients were given methimazole at a starting dose of 30 mg daily, and ophthalmopathy patients were given high-dose intravenous methylprednisolone. The 95 to 100 discovery patients were divided at random into training and test sets in a 7:3 ratio. For independent validation, a separate cohort was made up of approximately 19 hyperthyroidism patients plus 17 patients who later progressed from hyperthyroidism to ophthalmopathy. In several hyperthyroidism patients, the T-cell repertoires found in thyroid tissue were compared with those found in blood. In total, 135 blood samples were TCR-sequenced: around 42 ophthalmopathy, some 80 hyperthyroidism and some 17 hyperthyroidism-to-ophthalmopathy patients.

A patient counted as having stable hyperthyroidism if there was no progression to ophthalmopathy within 18 months of follow-up. The hyperthyroidism patients were 18 to 65 years old and newly diagnosed, with a disease duration of less than 2 months. Patients were excluded if they had other autoimmune diseases, uncontrolled infections, pregnancy or lactation. Diagnosis relied on clinical symptoms, serum thyroxine, TRAb, thyroid ultrasound and orbital computed tomography. PBMCs were isolated from about 9 ml of fresh peripheral blood by Ficoll-Paque density gradient centrifugation. Total RNA was extracted using Trizol reagent, and RNA quality was checked on an Agilent 2100 Bioanalyzer. TCR beta CDR3 regions were amplified from RNA transcripts for repertoire sequencing. The first round of RT-PCR was done with HTBI primers and the Qiagen OneStep RT-PCR kit, and was followed by a second round of multiplex PCR, then size selection and purification. Libraries were sequenced on an Illumina HiSeq2000 using paired-end 100 bp reads. In the source study's methods: SOAPnuke was used to process the reads, throwing out any read that had adapters, had uncalled bases, had a mean Phred below 15, or lacked an exact constant-primer or identifier match. COPE v1.2.5 was used to merge the high-quality paired reads. Each unique nucleotide sequence was defined as a clonotype, and clonotypes were aligned to IMGT TRB V, D and J references with MiTCR v1.1. Analysis was restricted to V-J combinations with a frequency above 0.0001, which covered 98% to 99.2% of repertoires. For each V-J combination, a TCR clonal expansion and chaos score was defined as the ratio of F50 clonal expansion to chaos observed in the TCRdist matrix. Features were reduced by Welch's t-statistics and random forest to around 14 V-J combinations, which fed a naive Bayes classifier. Thyroid-blood repertoire similarity was quantified with the Morisita-Horn index. TCRdb trimmed public reads at Q25 via fastp, called clones via MiXCR and kept in-frame beta chains. One record per CDR3 amino acid sequence lists the most common genes and DNA. TCRdb, not the authors, supplied the V and J calls. Across this sample there are roughly 420,000 distinct CDR3 sequences, with around 21% seen only once. Together, the top ten hold roughly 3% of the sample.

On the study overall, not on this receptor specifically: No statistical method was used to set the sample size in advance, and the investigators knew which group each participant was assigned to. In validation, the model predicted ophthalmopathy progression with 55% to 71% sensitivity and about 77% specificity; roughly 11 predicted patients were CT-confirmed with GO in a median of about 6.1 months. In cross-validation, the 13-signature model distinguished ophthalmopathy from stable hyperthyroidism with approximately 90% sensitivity and about 84% specificity, and in the test set the corresponding values were roughly 80% and 76%. Most of the expanded thyroid clonotypes with a frequency above 0.001 were also detected in blood, and it was suggested that the thyroid immune response may be reflected by blood repertoires.

The germline V gene provides CDR1 SQVTM and CDR2 ANQGSEA. Including cysteine and phenylalanine, the CDR3 has 11 amino acids. Of all the DNA, just the CDR3 is kept, 33 bases in frame from base 1. Deletion took 7 bases off V and 6 bases off J, with a span of 9 bases between the germline ends. As regards this clonotype: Its antigen remains undetermined. Per-base qualities were not stored, and no clone one base away is much larger.

Sequences were obtained from peripheral blood. The clonotype originates from a woman aged 18 to 35 with stable Graves' hyperthyroidism. Donor details come from another sample of the same person, matched by shared clones. This chain is built from TRBV29-1 and TRBJ2-2; the D segment cannot be called with confidence. The DNA is as follows: TGCAGCGCCGTTACCTCCGGGGAGCTGTTTTTT. Translated, this is CSAVTSGELFF.